The 7 T cell receptor beta chains in this list originate from one sample, sequenced in a study of CD8 T cells in ankylosing spondylitis. TCRdb reanalysed the 5' RACE reads using MiXCR and keeps one entry per CDR3 protein. The table has 84,000 or so distinct CDR3 sequences, around 26% seen once. Sequencing was performed on blood, either unsorted or a sorted T cell fraction (not recorded which). Source of these receptors: a male donor with ankylosing spondylitis or in good health (not recorded which).

The V call is TRBV20-1, the J call TRBJ2-7; possible D gene TRBD1, 6 bases. Germline V gene sequence: CDR1 DFQATT, CDR2 SNEGSKA (reference sequence). V was shortened by 5 bases and J by 4 bases, with 12 bases between the two germline ends. This CDR3 comprises 12 residues. The CDR3 coding sequence is TGCAGTGCTGGGGTGGGGGCGTACGAGCAGTACTTC. Translating gives CSAGVGAYEQYF.

The chain links TRBV18 to TRBJ2-3; no reliable D call. CDR1 is KGHSH, CDR2 LQKENI, per germline. V was clipped by 3 bases and J by 6 bases, with 10 bases between them. This CDR3 region has 13 residues. CDR3 nucleotide sequence: TGTGCCAGCTCACCTCCGACCAGGGATACGCAGTATTTT. Translation gives CASSPPTRDTQYF.

The table lists this clonotype with many counts. V usage is TRBV29-1 and J usage is TRBJ2-1; 10 bases are shared with TRBD2. CDR3 length equals 14 residues. The J segment lost 1 base and the V segment lost 4 bases, leaving 1 base of the junction unmatched. CDR1 is SQVTM, CDR2 ANQGSEA, per germline. The CDR3 region has the DNA TGCAGCGTTGCGGGACTAGCGTCCTACAATGAGCAGTTCTTC. As protein: CSVAGLASYNEQFF.

In its sample, this clonotype was seen many times. The rearrangement uses TRBV7-9 and TRBJ1-1, with 10 bases identical to TRBD1. Germline loops: CDR1 SEHNR, CDR2 FQNEAQ (reference sequence). The length of the CDR3 is 17 residues. V lost 5 bases to trimming and J lost 7 bases; unmatched junction nucleotides: 16. For the CDR3, the DNA is TGTGCCAGCAGCCGTACCGGGACAGGGGCCGGATTAGGTGAAGCTTTCTTT. It yields the protein CASSRTGTGAGLGEAFF.

This clonotype was observed a few times. The chain links TRBV20-1 to TRBJ2-2, with a tentative D call TRBD2 (5 bases). Germline-derived CDR1 and CDR2 are DFQATT and SNEGSKA (reference sequence). The CDR3 has 16 residues. Trimming removed 0 bases at V and 2 bases at J, with 13 bases between. The CDR3, as DNA: TGCAGTGCTAGAGACTTCCCGGGGTTTAACACCGGGGAGCTGTTTTTT. Translation: CSARDFPGFNTGELFF.

J is TRBJ2-3 and V is TRBV20-1; possibly TRBD2 for D (5 bases). The CDR3 runs to 14 residues. Germline CDR1 is DFQATT and CDR2 is SNEGSKA (reference sequence). Trimming took 4 bases from V and 7 from J, leaving 18 bases between them. CDR3 nucleotide sequence: TGCAGTGCTATTTATGAGGGCCCCATAAATACGCAGTATTTT. Translated, it gives CSAIYEGPINTQYF.

This clonotype came up a few times. The CDR3 nucleotides are TGCAGTGCTTCAAGCGGGGGGAGAGATACGCAGTATTTT. Protein: CSASSGGRDTQYF. The J gene is TRBJ2-3, the V gene TRBV20-1; 9 positions agree with TRBD2. This CDR3 is built from 13 residues. Trimming took 5 bases from V and 5 from J; bases not matched to a gene: 5. Germline CDR1 reads DFQATT; CDR2 reads SNEGSKA (reference sequence).